The present T cell receptor (beta chain) was sequenced within a study of tumor-infiltrating lymphocytes in primary liver carcinoma. Study-wide context: Patients underwent surgical resection for primary liver carcinoma.

Germline DNA was also extracted, and blood RNA was taken from unsorted whole blood. HBV chronically infected the treatment-naive patients. Study outcomes and limitations: Significantly larger top-250-clone fractions were found in tumors than in blood (p = 0.039). Reduced overlap was seen in tumor-adjacent and tumor-blood pairs versus tumor region pairs.

Germline CDR1 and CDR2: SGHAT and FQNNGV. The CDR3 totals 15 residues. The investigators made TCR beta cDNA from approximately 500 ng total RNA, using a constant-region primer. Employing slightly modified ARM-PCR, three nested multiplex PCR rounds were run, and these gave rise to the TCR beta libraries. TRBV1-TRBV30 forward primers paired with a C-beta reverse primer drove the first two PCR rounds, roughly 10 cycles each. TCRdb passed the multiplex PCR reads through MiXCR, listing each CDR3 protein once. The sample contains some 180,000 distinct CDR3 sequences, less than 65% of which appear only once. Comments on this clonotype: Its antigen is unidentified. A junction end diverges from the germline sequence, so it may reflect a read error.

The sequenced sample consisted of peripheral blood. This chain links TRBV11-2 with TRBJ2-7; 7 bases match TRBD1. This TCR was recovered from a man in his forties with primary liver carcinoma and hepatitis B virus infection. The CDR3 nucleotides read TGTACCAGCAGCTTAGCTTCGGACAGGCCCTACGAGCAGTACTTC. It yields the protein CTSSLASDRPYEQYF.